The rows below give T cell receptor beta chains drawn from one sample of a study of cytomegalovirus exposure and HLA in healthy donors. This table comes from immunoSEQ multiplex PCR, and its TCRdb copy is limited to in-frame clones, with some not included. The sample gives 85,000 to 100,000 clones, around 77% of which show up once; less than 9.5% is in the top ten. The specimen sequenced was PBMCs. These receptors were collected from a man aged 50 or older in good health and CMV-seropositive. CDR3s include the opening cysteine and the closing phenylalanine or tryptophan. Each record gives: CDR3 DNA, CDR3 protein, V gene, clone size, J gene, D gene. D genes are given only for firm matches. A clone size is listed for some rows: how often the clone was seen (once, few, many), or a class if it is expanded.

CDR3 DNA: TGTGCCAGCAGCAGCGGCCTAGCGACCGAGCAGTACTTC
CDR3 protein: CASSSGLATEQYF
V gene: TRBV11-2
clone size: -
J gene: TRBJ2-7
D gene: -

CDR3 DNA: TGCGCCAGCAGCGTTACTCGGGGCACAGATACGCAGTATTTT
CDR3 protein: CASSVTRGTDTQYF
V gene: TRBV4-1
clone size: few
J gene: TRBJ2-3
D gene: -

CDR3 DNA: TGTGCCAGCAGCTACCGGACAGGGGTGGGACAGACCCAGTACTTC
CDR3 protein: CASSYRTGVGQTQYF
V gene: TRBV7-2
clone size: -
J gene: TRBJ2-5
D gene: TRBD1

CDR3 DNA: TGTGCCAGCAGTCCCGGTAGCCCGATCATGAACACTGAAGCTTTCTTT
CDR3 protein: CASSPGSPIMNTEAFF
V gene: TRBV2
clone size: once
J gene: TRBJ1-1
D gene: -

CDR3 DNA: TGTGCCAGTAGGTGGACGGGGGGGCCGGGCACCGGGGAGCTGTTTTTT
CDR3 protein: CASRWTGGPGTGELFF
V gene: TRBV19
clone size: once
J gene: TRBJ2-2
D gene: TRBD2

CDR3 DNA: TGTGCCAGCAGTATAAGACTAGCGGGGGATAGTGAGCAGTTCTTC
CDR3 protein: CASSIRLAGDSEQFF
V gene: TRBV7-2
clone size: -
J gene: TRBJ2-1
D gene: TRBD2

CDR3 DNA: TGTGCCAGTAAACAGGGGACGAACACTGAAGCTTTCTTT
CDR3 protein: CASKQGTNTEAFF
V gene: TRBV6-5
clone size: -
J gene: TRBJ1-1
D gene: TRBD1

CDR3 DNA: TGTGCCAGCAAAGCAGGGGTTCGAGAGACCCAGTACTTC
CDR3 protein: CASKAGVRETQYF
V gene: TRBV2
clone size: -
J gene: TRBJ2-5
D gene: -

CDR3 DNA: TGTGCCAGCAGCCTAGGAACAGGCGGTTGTGGCTACACCTTC
CDR3 protein: CASSLGTGGCGYTF
V gene: TRBV6-5
clone size: -
J gene: TRBJ1-2
D gene: -

CDR3 DNA: TGTGCCAGCAGGCTCACTAGGAGGTCTGAAGCTTTCTTT
CDR3 protein: CASRLTRRSEAFF
V gene: TRBV6-5
clone size: once
J gene: TRBJ1-1
D gene: -

CDR3 DNA: TGTGCCAGTAGTATCGCCCCAGAACGGCAGTACTTC
CDR3 protein: CASSIAPERQYF
V gene: TRBV19
clone size: -
J gene: TRBJ2-7
D gene: -

CDR3 DNA: TGTGCCAGCTCACGACCGGGACAGGGGGCGCAGACTGAAGCTTTCTTT
CDR3 protein: CASSRPGQGAQTEAFF
V gene: TRBV18
clone size: -
J gene: TRBJ1-1
D gene: TRBD1

CDR3 DNA: TGTGCCAGCAGTGAACTACAGGGTATCTACGAGCAGTACTTC
CDR3 protein: CASSELQGIYEQYF
V gene: TRBV6-1
clone size: -
J gene: TRBJ2-7
D gene: -

CDR3 DNA: TGTGCCAGCAGTGAACGGGCTATAGGGGTAGGGGAGCAGTACTTC
CDR3 protein: CASSERAIGVGEQYF
V gene: TRBV2
clone size: -
J gene: TRBJ2-7
D gene: -

CDR3 DNA: TGTGCCAGCAGCTTAGGTCAGACGGGAACCGGGGAGCTGTTTTTT
CDR3 protein: CASSLGQTGTGELFF
V gene: TRBV7-9
clone size: -
J gene: TRBJ2-2
D gene: -

CDR3 DNA: TGTGCCTGGAACCGGGGGGATAACACTGAAGCTTTCTTT
CDR3 protein: CAWNRGDNTEAFF
V gene: TRBV30
clone size: once
J gene: TRBJ1-1
D gene: -

CDR3 DNA: TGTGCCAGCATCCTGCGAGAGGAAGATCAGCCCCAGCATTTT
CDR3 protein: CASILREEDQPQHF
V gene: TRBV6-1
clone size: -
J gene: TRBJ1-5
D gene: -

CDR3 DNA: TGTGCCAGCTCCCCGACAGGGACGGGAAACACCATATATTTT
CDR3 protein: CASSPTGTGNTIYF
V gene: TRBV18
clone size: -
J gene: TRBJ1-3
D gene: TRBD1

CDR3 DNA: TGCAGCGCGGGACAGGTTGTGAACGGCTACACCTTC
CDR3 protein: CSAGQVVNGYTF
V gene: TRBV29-1
clone size: -
J gene: TRBJ1-2
D gene: TRBD1

CDR3 DNA: TGTGCCACCAGCAGAGACGGGCTGGACAGGGGGTCGGGGTGG
CDR3 protein: CATSRDGLDRGSGW
V gene: TRBV15
clone size: -
J gene: TRBJ1-1
D gene: TRBD1

CDR3 DNA: TGTGCCAGCAGCTTAGACAGGGAGGAGACCCAGTACTTC
CDR3 protein: CASSLDREETQYF
V gene: TRBV7-2
clone size: -
J gene: TRBJ2-5
D gene: -

CDR3 DNA: TGTGCCAGCAGCCCGTTCGGGGGAGGTAATGAGCAGTTCTTC
CDR3 protein: CASSPFGGGNEQFF
V gene: TRBV9
clone size: -
J gene: TRBJ2-1
D gene: -

CDR3 DNA: TGTGCCTGGAGCCAATCATCTGGAAACACCATATATTTT
CDR3 protein: CAWSQSSGNTIYF
V gene: TRBV30
clone size: once
J gene: TRBJ1-3
D gene: -

CDR3 DNA: TGTGCCAGCAGCTTCCAGGCAGCCACTGAAGCTTTCTTT
CDR3 protein: CASSFQAATEAFF
V gene: TRBV5-6
clone size: -
J gene: TRBJ1-1
D gene: -

CDR3 DNA: TGCGCCAGCAGCCAAGTGGCTCGGGGTTCTGGAAACACCATATATTTT
CDR3 protein: CASSQVARGSGNTIYF
V gene: TRBV4-3
clone size: -
J gene: TRBJ1-3
D gene: -

CDR3 DNA: TGTGCCAGCAGCTTAGGTATACAGGGAAACGGCTACACCTTC
CDR3 protein: CASSLGIQGNGYTF
V gene: TRBV7-9
clone size: few
J gene: TRBJ1-2
D gene: -

CDR3 DNA: TGTGCCAGCAGCCGAGGGGGTACTCCTAGCACAGATACGCAGTATTTT
CDR3 protein: CASSRGGTPSTDTQYF
V gene: TRBV14
clone size: -
J gene: TRBJ2-3
D gene: -

CDR3 DNA: TGTGCCAGCAGCCCGGGACAACAGAATTCACCCCTCAACTTT
CDR3 protein: CASSPGQQNSPLNF
V gene: TRBV7-9
clone size: -
J gene: TRBJ1-6
D gene: -

CDR3 DNA: TGTGCCATCAGTGATCCGGGACTGGCGAACACTGAAGCTTTCTTT
CDR3 protein: CAISDPGLANTEAFF
V gene: TRBV10-3
clone size: -
J gene: TRBJ1-1
D gene: -

CDR3 DNA: TGTGCCAGTTCTCTGCGCGAGCAGTTCTTC
CDR3 protein: CASSLREQFF
V gene: TRBV28
clone size: once
J gene: TRBJ2-1
D gene: -

CDR3 DNA: TGTGCCAGCAGGGCCGACGGGACTACTGAAGCTTTCTTT
CDR3 protein: CASRADGTTEAFF
V gene: TRBV6-5
clone size: -
J gene: TRBJ1-1
D gene: -

CDR3 DNA: TGTGCCAGCAGTTTCAAGGGAGGGTTTGAGCAGTTCTTC
CDR3 protein: CASSFKGGFEQFF
V gene: TRBV2
clone size: -
J gene: TRBJ2-1
D gene: TRBD2

CDR3 DNA: TGTGCCAGCAGCGGGACTACCAACTACGAGCAGTACTTC
CDR3 protein: CASSGTTNYEQYF
V gene: TRBV27
clone size: -
J gene: TRBJ2-7
D gene: TRBD2

CDR3 DNA: TGTGCCACGGGACCTGGGCGGAGGGCAGATACGCAGTATTTT
CDR3 protein: CATGPGRRADTQYF
V gene: TRBV19
clone size: -
J gene: TRBJ2-3
D gene: -

CDR3 DNA: TGTGCCAGCAGCTTGGTCCCACCACAGCGGGGGAGCACAGATACGCAGTATTTT
CDR3 protein: CASSLVPPQRGSTDTQYF
V gene: TRBV5-6
clone size: few
J gene: TRBJ2-3
D gene: TRBD2

CDR3 DNA: TGTGCCAGCAGTTCTTCTCTCTACGAGCAGTACTTC
CDR3 protein: CASSSSLYEQYF
V gene: TRBV6-5
clone size: -
J gene: TRBJ2-7
D gene: -

CDR3 DNA: TGTGCCTGGAGAATGGGACAGATGAACACTGAAGCTTTCTTT
CDR3 protein: CAWRMGQMNTEAFF
V gene: TRBV30
clone size: -
J gene: TRBJ1-1
D gene: TRBD1

CDR3 DNA: TGTGCCAGCAGCTGGACAGATAGCAATCAGCCCCAGCATTTT
CDR3 protein: CASSWTDSNQPQHF
V gene: TRBV7-8
clone size: -
J gene: TRBJ1-5
D gene: -

CDR3 DNA: TGTGCCAGCAGCTCCAGGGGAAGTGGAAACACCATATATTTT
CDR3 protein: CASSSRGSGNTIYF
V gene: TRBV5-6
clone size: once
J gene: TRBJ1-3
D gene: -

CDR3 DNA: TGTGCCAGCAGCTCCCTGACGCGGGGGCGGGGGGATACGCAGTATTTT
CDR3 protein: CASSSLTRGRGDTQYF
V gene: TRBV7-2
clone size: once
J gene: TRBJ2-3
D gene: -

CDR3 DNA: TGTGCCAGCAGTGACCCACCAGGACAGAACTACTATGGCTACACCTTC
CDR3 protein: CASSDPPGQNYYGYTF
V gene: TRBV6-1
clone size: -
J gene: TRBJ1-2
D gene: -

CDR3 DNA: TGTGCCACCAGCCAGGACAGTCAAGAGACCCAGTACTTC
CDR3 protein: CATSQDSQETQYF
V gene: TRBV15
clone size: -
J gene: TRBJ2-5
D gene: -

CDR3 DNA: TGTGCCAGCAGCCAGGGACATGGAAACACCATATATTTT
CDR3 protein: CASSQGHGNTIYF
V gene: TRBV14
clone size: -
J gene: TRBJ1-3
D gene: -

CDR3 DNA: TGTGCCAGCAGATTCACTAGCGGGGGGCTCCAAGTTGGCACAGATACGCAGTATTTT
CDR3 protein: CASRFTSGGLQVGTDTQYF
V gene: TRBV27
clone size: -
J gene: TRBJ2-3
D gene: TRBD2

CDR3 DNA: TGTGCCAGCAGCCCATACAGGGAGCCCCCCGAGCAGTACTTC
CDR3 protein: CASSPYREPPEQYF
V gene: TRBV13
clone size: -
J gene: TRBJ2-7
D gene: -

CDR3 DNA: TGTGCCAGCAGTGTGGAGGGGACGCAGCCCCAGCATTTT
CDR3 protein: CASSVEGTQPQHF
V gene: TRBV6-4
clone size: once
J gene: TRBJ1-5
D gene: -

CDR3 DNA: TGTGCCACCGAAGGAGGACCGAGCTCTGGGGCCAACGTCCTGACTTTC
CDR3 protein: CATEGGPSSGANVLTF
V gene: TRBV7-9
clone size: -
J gene: TRBJ2-6
D gene: -

CDR3 DNA: TGCGCCAGCAGCTTACTAGCGGGGGGAAACAATGAGCAGTTCTTC
CDR3 protein: CASSLLAGGNNEQFF
V gene: TRBV5-1
clone size: few
J gene: TRBJ2-1
D gene: TRBD2